Below are 9 T cell receptor beta chains sequenced from a single sample in a study of T cell clones after liver transplantation. TCRdb keeps only in-frame clones here, not all; method: immunoSEQ multiplex PCR. The sample consists of some 110,000 clones, 75% to 90% of them appearing once. The sample consisted of CD4+ T cells from blood, taken before liver transplant. These receptors were collected from a human donor who received a liver transplant.

This clone has only one observation. CDR3 loop: CASSLRGAGEKLFF. The DNA for the CDR3 is TGTGCCAGCAGCTTACGGGGGGCAGGTGAAAAACTGTTTTTT. The chain recombines TRBV7-9 with TRBJ1-4, with a possible D match to TRBD1 (6 bases). The CDR3 spans 14 residues. Trimming took 2 bases from V and 7 from J, leaving 11 bases between them. Germline values: CDR1 SEHNR, CDR2 FQNEAQ (reference sequence).

The CDR3 sequence is CASNRRTSGNTIYF. Here the CDR3 DNA reads TGTGCCAGCAACCGACGGACTTCTGGAAACACCATATATTTT. V and J are TRBV5-6 and TRBJ1-3; no definite D call. There are 14 residues in the CDR3. The V gene's germline CDR1 is SGHDT and CDR2 YYEEEE. V gave up 6 bases and J gave up 1 base, with 11 bases separating them.

The chain has TRBV7-9 and TRBJ2-2; 12 bases are a match to TRBD2. Germline CDR1 reads SEHNR; CDR2 reads FQNEAQ (reference sequence). With 7 bases clipped from V and 2 bases from J, the junction kept 8 bases outside the gene matches. This CDR3 spans 17 amino acids. The CDR3 nucleotides are TGTGCCAGCATGCCTAGACTAGCGGGGGTCAACACCGGGGAGCTGTTTTTT. Encoded protein: CASMPRLAGVNTGELFF.

This chain uses TRBV6-1 with TRBJ2-7; 7 nucleotides align to TRBD2. The CDR3 length is 14 residues. The V segment lost 7 bases and the J segment 2 bases; nucleotides outside the gene matches: 8. The germline gives CDR1 MNHNS, CDR2 SASEGT. Here the CDR3 reads CASKFLAGAYEQYF. The CDR3 DNA follows: TGTGCCAGCAAATTTTTAGCGGGTGCCTACGAGCAGTACTTC.

The chain couples TRBV6-1 to TRBJ1-3, with TRBD1 matching over 8 bases. The CDR3 is 15 residues long. The germline V gene has CDR1 MNHNS and CDR2 SASEGT. V shed 2 bases, J shed 4 bases, and the junction held 4 bases outside the gene matches. The DNA of the CDR3 is TGTGCCAGCAGTGAACAGGGGGCAAGGGGAAACACCATATATTTT. Translation gives CASSEQGARGNTIYF.

The rearrangement joins TRBV5-1 to TRBJ2-2, with 7 bases aligning to TRBD1. This CDR3 region has 16 residues. Trimming took 0 bases from V and 4 from J; bases not matched to a gene: 6. The V gene's germline CDR1 is SGHRS and CDR2 YFSETQ. In nucleotides, the CDR3 is TGCGCCAGCAGCTTGGCGGTGACAGGGATCACCGGGGAGCTGTTTTTT. Its protein is CASSLAVTGITGELFF.

The rearrangement uses TRBV25-1 and TRBJ1-2, with D hard to call. The V end lost 5 bases, the J end lost 4 bases, and 11 bases lay between the germline ends. Germline V CDR1 and CDR2: MGHDK, SYGVNS. The CDR3 runs 13 residues. For the CDR3, the DNA is TGTGCCAGCAGTCGTGACGGACCCTATGGCTACACCTTC. It yields the protein CASSRDGPYGYTF.

This clone was observed once. This chain links TRBV25-1 with TRBJ2-2, with D possibly being TRBD1 or TRBD2 (5 bases each). The germline V gene has CDR1 MGHDK and CDR2 SYGVNS. V was clipped by 1 base and J by 3 bases, with 12 bases between them. The CDR3 is 16 amino acids. CDR3 protein: CASSELGTADTGELFF. The CDR3 region has the DNA TGTGCCAGCAGTGAATTAGGGACGGCAGACACCGGGGAGCTGTTTTTT.

The gene calls are TRBV7-2 and TRBJ2-1, with 10 bases identical to TRBD2. The CDR3 is 18 amino acids. Per the germline V gene, CDR1 is SGHTA and CDR2 is FQGNSA. The ends lost 2 bases at V and 1 base at J; junction bases unmatched: 8. The CDR3 loop is CASSLTSSGSGSYNEQFF. DNA of the CDR3: TGTGCCAGCAGCTTAACTTCTAGCGGGAGTGGGTCCTACAATGAGCAGTTCTTC.